Listed here are 14 T cell receptor beta chains from one sample, sequenced in a study of T-cell reconstitution after alpha-beta-depleted transplantation in children (dated by TCRdb to 2016 to 2017). The treatment or condition label of this sample denotes: allogeneic hematopoietic cell transplantation with graft depleted of TCRalphabeta T cells and CD19 B cells. Library preparation was by PCR. Sequencing instrument: Illumina HiSeq 2500. To normalize quantification of the TCRbeta repertoire, the TCR libraries were built with molecular barcoding that relied on unique molecular identifiers. The public reads were quality trimmed at Q25 with fastp and then assembled into clones with MiXCR by TCRdb, keeping productive beta chains. Records with the same CDR3 protein are collapsed into one entry carrying the most frequent genes and DNA. The sample records about 78,000 distinct CDR3 sequences, 12% to 15% of which are singletons. The ten largest make up about 30% of the sample.

The source material was PBMCs, mostly from graft donor cells, sampled 180 days after TCRalphabeta/CD19-depleted stem cell transplant. The source of these receptors is a male patient aged 2-9 years who had a stem cell transplant for acute lymphoblastic leukemia, so the T cells may come from the graft donor.

The rearrangement joins TRBV24-1 to TRBJ2-5, with 8 nucleotides matching TRBD2. V shed 1 base, J shed 4 bases, and the junction held 4 bases outside the gene matches. The CDR3 loop spans 15 amino acids. The germline V gene encodes CDR1 KGHDR and CDR2 SFDVKD. The CDR3 nucleotides read TGTGCCACCAGTGATTTAGGAGCGGGAGTAGAGACCCAGTACTTC. Amino acids: CATSDLGAGVETQYF.

The V gene is TRBV28, the J gene TRBJ1-2; D call uncertain. The CDR3 is 13 amino acids. The germline V gene encodes CDR1 MDHEN and CDR2 SYDVKM. Trimming cost V 5 bases and J 10 bases, with 17 bases left between them. CDR3 coding DNA: TGTGCCAGCAGTCCCCCGAGCGGCTGGACCTACACCTTC. It yields the protein CASSPPSGWTYTF.

This sequence joins TRBV5-5 and TRBJ2-2; 10 positions agree with TRBD1. This CDR3 contains 15 residues. V was clipped by 4 bases and J by 1 base; unmatched bases: 1. The germline gives CDR1 SGHKS, CDR2 YYEKEE (reference sequence). CDR3 sequence (DNA): TGTGCCAGCAGCGGGGACAGGGGGAACACCGGGGAGCTGTTTTTT. It translates to CASSGDRGNTGELFF.

Only a few counts were recorded for this clonotype. The genes are TRBV5-1 and TRBJ2-7; 7 bases fit TRBD1. V trimming: 0 bases; J trimming: 5 bases; junction bases outside the gene matches: 8. Germline V gene data show CDR1 as SGHRS and CDR2 as YFSETQ. The CDR3 is 15 residues long. CDR3 nucleotides: TGCGCCAGCAGCTTGGCCGACAGGGTCTACAACGAGCAGTACTTC. Its translation: CASSLADRVYNEQYF.

This clonotype was counted between two and nine times. The chain recombines TRBV9 with TRBJ2-1; D remains ambiguous. Trimming shortened V by 4 bases and J by 7 bases, and 15 bases separated the two germline ends. The CDR3 totals 14 residues. CDR1 and CDR2 (germline): SGDLS, YYNGEE. In DNA form, the CDR3 reads TGTGCCAGCAGCCTTCCGGGCCTCCTAAATGAGCAGTTCTTC. The encoded protein is CASSLPGLLNEQFF.

This rearrangement joins TRBV28 to TRBJ1-4; D not resolved. The ends were cut back, 3 bases at V and 12 bases at J, with 11 bases in the middle. The CDR3 spans 12 residues. CDR1 is MDHEN, CDR2 SYDVKM, per germline. Here the CDR3 DNA reads TGTGCCAGCAGTTTGTCTATGGGTGAACTGTTTTTT. It translates to CASSLSMGELFF. The whole variable domain, filled in from reference TRBV28 and TRBJ1-4, reads DVKVTQSSRYLVKRTGEKVFLECVQDMDHENMFWYRQDPGLGLRLIYFSYDVKMKEKGDIPEGYSVSREKKERFSLILESASTNQTSMYLCASSLSMGELFFGSGTQLSVL.

The sample holds one count of this clonotype. The chain uses TRBV6-2 or TRBV6-3 and TRBJ2-3; TRBD2 aligns across 8 bases. The germline V gene has CDR1 MNHEY and CDR2 SVGEGT. This CDR3 has 16 residues. The J segment lost 4 bases and the V segment lost 8 bases, leaving 14 bases of the junction unmatched. CDR3 amino acids: CASVPRGSGGPDTQYF. The CDR3 region has the DNA TGTGCCAGCGTGCCCCGGGGGTCGGGGGGGCCAGATACGCAGTATTTT.

This clonotype was recorded a few times. The V gene is TRBV5-1, the J gene TRBJ2-3; no clear D. The germline CDR1 and CDR2 sequences are SGHRS and YFSETQ. This CDR3 is built from 17 residues. V gave up 0 bases and J gave up 3 bases, with 17 bases separating them. This chain's CDR3 is CASSLVQDRWKTDTQYF. In DNA form, the CDR3 reads TGCGCCAGCAGCTTGGTCCAGGATCGGTGGAAGACAGATACGCAGTATTTT.

This clonotype was detected only a few times. V usage is TRBV24-1 and J usage is TRBJ2-1, with a weak D call TRBD2 (5 bases). Trimming shortened V by 8 bases and J by 7 bases, and 14 bases separated the two germline ends. Germline assignment: CDR1 KGHDR and CDR2 SFDVKD. The CDR3 consists of 13 residues. CDR3 in amino acids: CATTEREGNEQFF. The DNA of the CDR3 is TGTGCCACCACCGAGAGGGAAGGTAATGAGCAGTTCTTC.

V usage is TRBV7-9 and J usage is TRBJ1-1; 7 positions match TRBD1. Germline V gene lookup returns CDR1 SEHNR and CDR2 FQNEAQ (reference sequence). V gave up 4 bases and J gave up 4 bases; unmatched junction bases: 9. The CDR3 contains 15 residues. The chain's CDR3 is CASSSTPDRATEAFF. The CDR3 DNA is TGTGCCAGCAGCTCCACCCCCGACAGGGCCACTGAAGCTTTCTTT.

The sample holds many counts of this clonotype. The genes are TRBV2 and TRBJ2-1; D is unresolved. The germline gives CDR1 SNHLY, CDR2 FYNNEI. The CDR3 extends over 12 amino acids. Trimming took 3 bases from V and 2 from J, leaving 2 bases between them. The CDR3 coding sequence is TGTGCCAGCAGTGAGACCTACAATGAGCAGTTCTTC. This translates into CASSETYNEQFF.

The rearrangement links TRBV7-2 to TRBJ2-5; 7 positions match TRBD2. Trimming removed 5 bases from V and 5 bases from J; junction bases left unmatched: 5. Germline CDR1 is SGHTA and CDR2 is FQGNSA. The CDR3 has 13 residues. The chain's CDR3 is CASSTTSMETQYF. In DNA, the CDR3 is TGTGCCAGCAGCACGACTAGCATGGAGACCCAGTACTTC. The complete variable domain, with remaining parts taken from reference TRBV7-2 and TRBJ2-5, reads GAGVSQSPSNKVTEKGKDVELRCDPISGHTALYWYRQSLGQGLEFLIYFQGNSAPDKSGLPSDRFSAERTGGSVSTLTIQRTQQEDSAVYLCASSTTSMETQYFGPGTRLLVL.

The chain couples TRBV7-2 to TRBJ2-5; D not resolved. The V gene's germline CDR1 is SGHTA and CDR2 FQGNSA. The V gene lost 0 bases and the J gene lost 6 bases, with 5 bases spanning the gap. The CDR3 extends over 12 amino acids. The CDR3 bases are TGTGCCAGCAGCTTAGCGGATAAGACCCAGTACTTC. Translating gives CASSLADKTQYF.

This rearrangement joins TRBV7-2 to TRBJ2-4, with TRBD1 as a possible D gene (6 bases). The V end lost 1 base, the J end lost 9 bases, and 13 bases lay between the germline ends. CDR1 and CDR2 from the germline V gene are SGHTA and FQGNSA. CDR3 length: 14 amino acids. The DNA for the CDR3 is TGTGCCAGCAGCTTAGGTGGGCGCAGGGGCATTCAGTACTTC. Protein product: CASSLGGRRGIQYF. Complete variable domain (other parts from reference TRBV7-2 and TRBJ2-4): GAGVSQSPSNKVTEKGKDVELRCDPISGHTALYWYRQSLGQGLEFLIYFQGNSAPDKSGLPSDRFSAERTGGSVSTLTIQRTQQEDSAVYLCASSLGGRRGIQYFGAGTRLSVL.